Listed below are T cell receptor beta chains from one sample, sequenced in a study of blood T cells in healthy people across ages. A single record per CDR3 protein comes from TCRdb applying MiXCR to the 5' RACE reads. The sample carries over a million distinct CDR3 sequences, roughly 64% recorded once. The sample taken for sequencing was blood. Receptors originate from a man younger than 35 in good health. The CDR3 runs from the conserved cysteine through the conserved F or W. D genes are given only for firm matches. Clone size is not always given. Where it is, it says once, few, many or a class for expanded clones.

J | D | size | V | DNA | CDR3
TRBJ2-6 | TRBD1 | NA | TRBV7-9 | TGTGCCAGCAGGCCCTATACCGGACAGGGAGGTTCCTCTGGGGCCAACGTCCTGACTTTC | CASRPYTGQGGSSGANVLTF
TRBJ1-6 | TRBD1 | few | TRBV12-3/TRBV12-4 | TGTGCCAGCAGTTCCTCGACAGGGTTTACACCCCTCCACTTT | CASSSSTGFTPLHF
TRBJ2-1 | NA | few | TRBV20-1 | TGCAGTGCTAGCCGCGAATTCAGCTACAATGAGCAGTTCTTC | CSASREFSYNEQFF
TRBJ2-2 | TRBD2 | few | TRBV6-1 | TGTGCCAGCAGTTTCCGGACTAGGCGGACCGGGGAGCTGTTTTTT | CASSFRTRRTGELFF
TRBJ2-7 | TRBD2 | many | TRBV27 | TGTGCCAGCAGTTTAACCAGCGGGGGCTACGAGCAGTACTTC | CASSLTSGGYEQYF
TRBJ2-2 | NA | once | TRBV4-1 | TGCGCCAGCAGCCAATTTCCCGGGGAGCTGTTTTTT | CASSQFPGELFF
TRBJ2-1 | TRBD2 | NA | TRBV4-3 | TGCGCCAGCAGCCAACGCCCGGGGGGGCGAAGATATGAGCAGTTCTTC | CASSQRPGGRRYEQFF
TRBJ2-1 | TRBD2 | NA | TRBV7-9 | TGTGCCAGCAGCTTGGACATCGGGGGGAAACTGGATGAGCAGTTCTTT | CASSLDIGGKLDEQFF
TRBJ1-2 | NA | once | TRBV5-1 | TGCGCCAGCAGCTTGAGACAGGACGACTTATATGGCTACACCTTC | CASSLRQDDLYGYTF
TRBJ2-7 | TRBD2 | NA | TRBV3-1 | TGTGCCAGCAAAGTTGGGGGAGGGGACGCCTACAATGAGCAGTACTTC | CASKVGGGDAYNEQYF
TRBJ1-5 | NA | once | TRBV6-1 | TGTGCCAGCAGTGCTCAGACGGGCAATCAGCCCCAGCATTTT | CASSAQTGNQPQHF
TRBJ2-1 | NA | once | TRBV7-2 | TGTGCCAGCAGCTTAGAAGGAGGACAGCGGTTCTTC | CASSLEGGQRFF
TRBJ2-2 | NA | NA | TRBV20-1 | TGCAGTGCTTTGGGTCCGGCGAACACCGGGGAGCTGTTTTTT | CSALGPANTGELFF
TRBJ2-3 | TRBD1 | few | TRBV12-3/TRBV12-4 | TGTGCCAGCAGTTCTGAACAGGGGGTATATAGGTATACGCAGTATTTT | CASSSEQGVYRYTQYF
TRBJ2-1 | NA | few | TRBV12-3/TRBV12-4 | TGTGCCAGCAGGAGACCTGTGAGTATTGAGCAGTTCTTC | CASRRPVSIEQFF
TRBJ2-1 | NA | NA | TRBV12-3/TRBV12-4 | TGTGCCAGCAGGCCACTATTCCACAATGAGCAGTTCTTC | CASRPLFHNEQFF
TRBJ2-5 | TRBD2 | NA | TRBV19 | TGTGCCAGTAGTATCGATTATGGCGGGGGGTACCGCCAAGAGACCCAGTACTTC | CASSIDYGGGYRQETQYF
TRBJ1-2 | NA | NA | TRBV7-9 | TGTGCCGGCAGCACGCTCGGGGGCTACACCTTC | CAGSTLGGYTF
TRBJ1-5 | NA | NA | TRBV4-1 | TGCGCCAGCAGCCAAGATTTGTCAGGGTTCAATCAGCCCCAGCATTTT | CASSQDLSGFNQPQHF
TRBJ2-7 | TRBD2 | NA | TRBV6-5 | TGTGCCAGCAGGCTAGCGGGGAAGAGCTACGAGCAGTACTTC | CASRLAGKSYEQYF
TRBJ2-1 | TRBD2 | NA | TRBV20-1 | TGCAGTGCTCTGGGACTAGCGGATTACAATGAGCAGTTCTTC | CSALGLADYNEQFF
TRBJ2-3 | NA | NA | TRBV20-1 | TGCAGTGCTCCTTCAAGGAAGGGCACAGATACGCAGTATTTT | CSAPSRKGTDTQYF
TRBJ2-3 | NA | few | TRBV29-1 | TGCAGCGTGACGATATGGGGAGAAGCGTCTAGCACAGATACGCAGTATTTT | CSVTIWGEASSTDTQYF
TRBJ2-1 | TRBD2 | NA | TRBV4-1 | TGCGCCAGCAGCCCCGGGGGGGACCGAAGCGACAATGAGCAGTTCTTC | CASSPGGDRSDNEQFF
TRBJ2-5 | TRBD1 | NA | TRBV12-3/TRBV12-4 | TGTGCCAGCAGTTCTACCCGGGGACAGCCACACCAAGAGACCCAGTACTTC | CASSSTRGQPHQETQYF
TRBJ2-5 | TRBD2 | once | TRBV25-1 | TGTGCCAGCAGTGAATATGGGACTAGCGGAGAAGAGACCCAGTACTTC | CASSEYGTSGEETQYF
TRBJ2-4 | NA | NA | TRBV7-2 | TGTGCCAGCAGCCCACAAGGACAGGGAGGGCAGTACTTC | CASSPQGQGGQYF
TRBJ2-6 | TRBD1 | many | TRBV6-6 | TGTGCCAGCAGTCGTGACAGGGTCGGAACTGGGGCCAACGTCCTGACTTTC | CASSRDRVGTGANVLTF
TRBJ1-2 | NA | NA | TRBV4-1 | TGCGCCAGCAGCCAAGGGCCAGCTGGCTATGGCTACACCTTC | CASSQGPAGYGYTF
TRBJ2-5 | NA | NA | TRBV29-1 | TGCAGCGCTGCCGGGCTAGCAGAGGGGAGAGAGACCCAGTACTTC | CSAAGLAEGRETQYF
TRBJ2-7 | NA | few | TRBV2 | TGTGCCAGCAGTGCAAACGAGCAGTACTTC | CASSANEQYF
TRBJ1-6 | TRBD1 | NA | TRBV27 | TGTGCCAGCAGGCTACAGGGGATTAATTCACCCCTCCACTTT | CASRLQGINSPLHF
TRBJ1-2 | TRBD1 | few | TRBV5-1 | TGCGCCAGTACCGCGGAACAGGGGGCCTATGGCTACACCTTC | CASTAEQGAYGYTF